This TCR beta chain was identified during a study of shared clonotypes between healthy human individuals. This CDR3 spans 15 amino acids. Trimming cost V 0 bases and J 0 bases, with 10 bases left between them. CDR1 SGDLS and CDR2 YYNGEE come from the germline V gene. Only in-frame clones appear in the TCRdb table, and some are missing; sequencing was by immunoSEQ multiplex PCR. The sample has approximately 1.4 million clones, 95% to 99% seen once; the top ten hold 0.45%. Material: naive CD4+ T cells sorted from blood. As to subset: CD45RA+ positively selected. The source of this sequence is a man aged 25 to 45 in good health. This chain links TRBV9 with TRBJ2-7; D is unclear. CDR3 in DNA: TGTGCCAGCAGCGTAGAAAGCGCCTCCTCCTACGAGCAGTACTTC. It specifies CASSVESASSYEQYF.